The clone carrying this TCR beta chain was detected only once. The antigen is unknown. This sample also contains other DNA sequences that code for the same CDR3. The assay was immunoSEQ multiplex PCR, and TCRdb's table has in-frame clones only and misses some. The table includes about 1 million clones, about 75% detected once. This entry belongs to a study of shared clonotypes between healthy human individuals. Memory CD4+ cells were the fraction left after CD45RA+ naive selection. Findings and limits, study-wide: The rarefaction results pointed to incomplete sorted-subset sequencing despite large depth.

This TCR was sampled from a man aged 18 to 29 in good health. The source material was memory CD4+ T cells sorted from blood. Subset reported: CD45RA-negative fraction.

Here the CDR3 reads CASSFGTAQETQYF. The CDR3 nucleotides read TGCGCCAGCAGTTTCGGGACGGCCCAAGAGACCCAGTACTTC. V and J are TRBV5-1 and TRBJ2-5; D is perhaps TRBD1 or TRBD2 (5 bases each). This CDR3 region has 14 residues. CDR1 and CDR2 from the germline V gene are SGHRS and YFSETQ. V gave up 5 bases and J gave up 1 base, with 12 bases separating them.